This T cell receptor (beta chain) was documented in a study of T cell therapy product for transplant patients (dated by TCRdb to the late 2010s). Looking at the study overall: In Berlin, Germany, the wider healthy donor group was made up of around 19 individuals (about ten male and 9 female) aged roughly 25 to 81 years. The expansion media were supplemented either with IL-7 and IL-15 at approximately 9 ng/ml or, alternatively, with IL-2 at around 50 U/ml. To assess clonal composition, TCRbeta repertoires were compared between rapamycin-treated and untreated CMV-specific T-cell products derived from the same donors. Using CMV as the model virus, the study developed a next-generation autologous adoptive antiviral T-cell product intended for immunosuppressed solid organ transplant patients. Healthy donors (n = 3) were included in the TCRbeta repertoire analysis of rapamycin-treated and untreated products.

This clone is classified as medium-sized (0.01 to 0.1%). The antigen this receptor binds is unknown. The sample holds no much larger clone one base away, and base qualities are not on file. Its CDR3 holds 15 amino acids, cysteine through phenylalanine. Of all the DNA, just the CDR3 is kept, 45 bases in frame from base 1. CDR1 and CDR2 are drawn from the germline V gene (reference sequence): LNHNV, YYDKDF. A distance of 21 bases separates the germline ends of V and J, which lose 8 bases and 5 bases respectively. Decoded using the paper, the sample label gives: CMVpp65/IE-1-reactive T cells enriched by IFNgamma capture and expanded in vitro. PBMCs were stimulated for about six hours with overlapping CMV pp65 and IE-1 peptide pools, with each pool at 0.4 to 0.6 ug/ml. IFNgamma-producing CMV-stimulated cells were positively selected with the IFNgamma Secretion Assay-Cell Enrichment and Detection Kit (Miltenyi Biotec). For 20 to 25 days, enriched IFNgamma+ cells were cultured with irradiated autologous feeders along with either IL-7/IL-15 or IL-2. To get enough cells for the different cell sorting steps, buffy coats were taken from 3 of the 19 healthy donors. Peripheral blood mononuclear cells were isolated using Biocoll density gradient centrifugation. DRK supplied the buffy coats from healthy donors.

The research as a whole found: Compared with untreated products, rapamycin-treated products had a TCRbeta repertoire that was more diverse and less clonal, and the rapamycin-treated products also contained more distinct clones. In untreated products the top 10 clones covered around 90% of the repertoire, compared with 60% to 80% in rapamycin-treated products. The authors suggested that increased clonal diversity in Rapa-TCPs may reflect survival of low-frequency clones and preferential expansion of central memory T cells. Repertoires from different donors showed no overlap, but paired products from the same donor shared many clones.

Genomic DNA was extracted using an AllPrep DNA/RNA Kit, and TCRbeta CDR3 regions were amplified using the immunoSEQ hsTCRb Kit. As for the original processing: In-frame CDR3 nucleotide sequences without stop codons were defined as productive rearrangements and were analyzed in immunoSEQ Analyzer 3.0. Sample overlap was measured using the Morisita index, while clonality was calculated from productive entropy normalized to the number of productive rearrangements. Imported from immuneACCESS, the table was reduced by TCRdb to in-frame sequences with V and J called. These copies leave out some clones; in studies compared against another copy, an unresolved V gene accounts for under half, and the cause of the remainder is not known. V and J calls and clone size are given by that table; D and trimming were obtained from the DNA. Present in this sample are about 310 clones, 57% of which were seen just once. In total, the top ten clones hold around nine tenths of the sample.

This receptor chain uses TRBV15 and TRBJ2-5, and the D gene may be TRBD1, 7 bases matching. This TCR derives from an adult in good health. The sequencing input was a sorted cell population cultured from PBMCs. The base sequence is TGTGCCACCTCGAAGGAGGGGGCGCCGGGGGAGACCCAGTACTTC. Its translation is CATSKEGAPGETQYF.